The source of this T cell receptor (beta chain) is a study of blood T cell repertoires in COVID-19. Study-wide background: T cells, B-cell-depleted T cells, or PBMCs supplied cDNA or gDNA.

The table lists this clone with a count of one. Those who participated ranged in age from roughly 18 to 90 years and resided in about 24 US areas. The authors' processing: Nucleated cell number was recorded as an estimate derived from reference gene primer amplification. The assay was immunoSEQ multiplex PCR, and TCRdb's table has in-frame clones only and misses some. V, J and clone size are taken as reported in that table, and D and trimming were inferred from the DNA itself. The sample shows around 150,000 clones, approximately 79% of them seen only once. Sequenced material: PBMCs or T cells enriched from blood (not recorded which). This sequence originates from a woman in her forties or fifties who had recovered from COVID-19.

CDR3 in DNA: TGTGCCAGTAGTACCGCGCTAGCGGGGGGAAGCACAGATACGCAGTATTTT. It specifies CASSTALAGGSTDTQYF. V and J are TRBV19 and TRBJ2-3; 11 bases fit TRBD2. V shed 4 bases, J shed 0 bases, and the junction held 6 bases outside the gene matches. Germline lookup yields CDR1 LNHDA and CDR2 SQIVND (reference sequence). This CDR3 has 17 residues.